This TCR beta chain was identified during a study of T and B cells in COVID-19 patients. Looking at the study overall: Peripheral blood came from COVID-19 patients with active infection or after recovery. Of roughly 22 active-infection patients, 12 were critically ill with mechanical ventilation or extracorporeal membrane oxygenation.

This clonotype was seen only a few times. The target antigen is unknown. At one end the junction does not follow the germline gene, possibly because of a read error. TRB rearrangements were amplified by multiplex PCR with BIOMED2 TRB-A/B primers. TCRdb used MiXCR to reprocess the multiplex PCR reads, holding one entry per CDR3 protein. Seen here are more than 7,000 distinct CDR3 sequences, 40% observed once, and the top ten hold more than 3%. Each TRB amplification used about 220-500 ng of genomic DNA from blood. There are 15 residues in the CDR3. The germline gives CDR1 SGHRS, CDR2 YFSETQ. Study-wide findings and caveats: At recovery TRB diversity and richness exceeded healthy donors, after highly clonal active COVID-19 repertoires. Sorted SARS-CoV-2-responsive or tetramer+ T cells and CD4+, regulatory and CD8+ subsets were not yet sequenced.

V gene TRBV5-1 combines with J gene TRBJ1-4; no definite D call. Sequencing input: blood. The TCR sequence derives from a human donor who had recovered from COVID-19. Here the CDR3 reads CASSFRAVGNEKLFF. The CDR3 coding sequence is TGTGCCAGCAGCTTTCGGGCAGTGGGTAATGAAAAACTGTTTTTT.